These 13 T cell receptor beta chains were sequenced from one sample in a study of response to subunit inactivated influenza vaccine. TCRdb ran MiXCR on the RT-PCR reads and lists one entry per CDR3 protein. Of more than 450,000 distinct CDR3 sequences in the sample, about 8% were seen once. The specimen comprised PBMCs from blood, sampled about 23 months after vaccination. The receptors originated from a man between 50 and 75 years old who received an inactivated influenza vaccine.

The CDR3 protein is CASWWGVLTDTQYF. As DNA, the CDR3 is TGTGCCAGCTGGTGGGGGGTGCTAACAGATACGCAGTATTTT. The V and J genes are TRBV6-1 and TRBJ2-3; TRBD2 might be the D (6 bases). This CDR3 is 14 amino acids long. CDR1 is MNHNS and CDR2 is SASEGT in the germline V gene. V lost 8 bases and J lost 3, with 15 bases in between.

J is TRBJ1-2 and V is TRBV29-1; D gene ambiguous. The CDR3 has 12 residues. Looked up from germline, CDR1 is SQVTM and CDR2 is ANQGSEA. V gave up 1 base and J gave up 4 bases, with 7 bases separating them. CDR3 amino acids: CSVEVGTYGYTF. The CDR3 DNA is TGCAGCGTTGAAGTCGGCACCTATGGCTACACCTTC.

This clonotype was detected only a few times. This sequence joins TRBV15 and TRBJ1-2; no reliable D call. The CDR3 contains 15 residues. Per germline, CDR1 LNHNV and CDR2 YYDKDF (reference sequence). V shed 0 bases and J shed 0 bases, with 8 bases lying between them. The CDR3 DNA is TGTGCCACCAGCAGAGATCCCACGGCTAACTATGGCTACACCTTC. Amino acids: CATSRDPTANYGYTF.

The sample holds many counts of this clonotype. J is TRBJ2-3 and V is TRBV7-8; 10 positions match TRBD1. Losses at the gene ends were 7 bases for V and 5 bases for J; bases not matched to a gene: 9. Germline V gene data show CDR1 as SGHVS and CDR2 as FQNEAQ. The CDR3 runs 15 residues. The CDR3 sequence: CASTDDRGHVDTQYF. The CDR3 nucleotides read TGTGCCAGCACCGACGACAGGGGGCATGTAGATACGCAGTATTTT.

This clonotype was picked up many times. The gene calls are TRBV4-3 and TRBJ2-3; 8 nucleotides line up with TRBD2. CDR3 length: 15 amino acids. Germline lookup yields CDR1 LGHNA and CDR2 YSLEER. After removal of 4 bases from V and 0 bases from J, the junction contained 3 bases not matched to a gene. CDR3 sequence: CASSRAGGSTDTQYF. CDR3 DNA sequence: TGCGCCAGCAGCCGCGCGGGGGGAAGCACAGATACGCAGTATTTT.

The CDR3 here is CASSQDTGASTDTQYF. The CDR3 DNA reads TGCGCCAGCAGCCAAGATACGGGGGCCAGCACAGATACGCAGTATTTT. The chain uses TRBV4-1 and TRBJ2-3; perhaps D is TRBD1 or TRBD2 (6 bases each). CDR3 length equals 16 residues. CDR1 MGHRA and CDR2 YSYEKL come from the germline V gene. The V end lost 0 bases, the J end lost 0 bases, and 10 bases lay between the germline ends.

The genes are TRBV20-1 and TRBJ1-2, with D unresolved. Germline CDR1 reads DFQATT; CDR2 reads SNEGSKA (reference sequence). The CDR3 loop spans 13 amino acids. With 2 bases removed from V and 1 base from J, the gap between germline ends came to 8 bases. The CDR3 DNA reads as TGCAGTGCTAGATTGCCAGTTAACTATGGCTACACCTTC. This translates into CSARLPVNYGYTF.

J is TRBJ2-1 and V is TRBV4-1; D is unclear. This CDR3 is built from 14 residues. V lost 0 bases to trimming and J lost 3 bases, with 6 bases between them. From germline, CDR1 is MGHRA and CDR2 YSYEKL. The CDR3 DNA reads as TGCGCCAGCAGCCAAGATGAACGCTACAATGAGCAGTTCTTC. Translating it yields CASSQDERYNEQFF.

This clonotype was counted ten times or more. This chain joins TRBV7-9 and TRBJ1-4; D is perhaps TRBD1 (5 bases). V was clipped by 5 bases and J by 5 bases, with 9 bases between them. This CDR3 comprises 13 residues. The germline V gene has CDR1 SEHNR and CDR2 FQNEAQ (reference sequence). CDR3 loop: CASSPRDNEKLFF. The CDR3 bases are TGTGCCAGCAGCCCGCGGGACAATGAAAAACTGTTTTTT.

This clonotype was recorded at least ten times. The V gene is TRBV4-2, the J gene TRBJ2-1; a possible D gene is TRBD1 (6 bases). V was clipped by 1 base and J by 6 bases, with 16 bases between them. The CDR3 sequence is 16 residues long. Germline V gene sequence: CDR1 LGHNA, CDR2 YNFKEQ. In nucleotides, the CDR3 is TGTGCCAGCAGCCAAGTGACGGGACAAGGAGGCAATGAGCAGTTCTTC. Its protein product is CASSQVTGQGGNEQFF.

This chain joins TRBV15 and TRBJ2-3; D uncertain. The CDR3 loop spans 13 amino acids. With 6 bases removed from V and 2 bases from J, the gap between germline ends came to 9 bases. Looked up from germline, CDR1 is LNHNV and CDR2 is YYDKDF (reference sequence). Written as DNA, the CDR3 is TGTGCCACCAGATCTCCAGTCACAGATACGCAGTATTTT. This gives the protein CATRSPVTDTQYF. Variable domain in full (rest from reference TRBV15 and TRBJ2-3): DAMVIQNPRYQVTQFGKPVTLSCSQTLNHNVMYWYQQKSSQAPKLLFHYYDKDFNNEADTPDNFQSRRPNTSFCFLDIRSPGLGDTAMYLCATRSPVTDTQYFGPGTRLTVL.

This chain uses TRBV20-1 with TRBJ2-7; D is undetermined. V lost 8 bases, J lost 0 bases, and 11 bases lay in between. This CDR3 is built from 12 residues. CDR1 is DFQATT, CDR2 SNEGSKA, per germline (reference sequence). CDR3 residues: CSPSGHSYEQYF. CDR3 nucleotide sequence: TGCAGTCCGTCCGGGCACTCCTACGAGCAGTACTTC.

This clonotype came up a few times. The rearrangement links TRBV4-3 to TRBJ2-3; 10 nucleotides match TRBD1. Trimming at V came to 1 base and at J to 6 bases, leaving 7 bases not matched to a gene. There are 16 residues in the CDR3. CDR1 and CDR2 from the germline V gene are LGHNA and YSLEER. The CDR3: CASSQVETGGADTQYF. The CDR3 region has the DNA TGCGCCAGCAGCCAAGTTGAGACAGGGGGCGCGGATACGCAGTATTTT.